Below are 13 T cell receptor beta chains sequenced from a single sample in a study of blood T cell repertoires in COVID-19. Libraries were prepared by immunoSEQ multiplex PCR; TCRdb keeps only in-frame clonotypes and omits some of them. This sample yields around 25,000 clones, of which 88% are seen a single time; roughly 22% belongs to the top ten. The material sequenced was peripheral blood. These receptor sequences come from a man between 65 and 85 years old in a cohort sampled during active COVID-19.

The chain couples TRBV19 to TRBJ1-1; D not resolved. V was trimmed by 6 bases and J by 0 bases, leaving 14 bases between them. From germline, CDR1 is LNHDA and CDR2 SQIVND (reference sequence). The CDR3 extends over 15 amino acids. CDR3 sequence (DNA): TGTGCCAGTAGCCCCCGGACGGGAATGAACACTGAAGCTTTCTTT. Translated: CASSPRTGMNTEAFF.

This chain links TRBV7-9 with TRBJ2-7, with 9 bases that match TRBD1. Germline V gives CDR1 SEHNR, CDR2 FQNEAQ (reference sequence). This CDR3 is built from 18 residues. J gave up 4 bases and V 2 bases, and 15 bases lay outside the gene matches. CDR3 sequence: CASSLSTDHRGRGYEQYF. CDR3 coding DNA: TGTGCCAGCAGCTTATCCACCGACCACAGGGGGCGGGGGTACGAGCAGTACTTC. The full variable domain, with the rest looked up from reference TRBV7-9 and TRBJ2-7, is DTGVSQNPRHKITKRGQNVTFRCDPISEHNRLYWYRQTLGQGPEFLTYFQNEAQLEKSRLLSDRFSAERPKGSFSTLEIQRTEQGDSAMYLCASSLSTDHRGRGYEQYFGPGTRLTVT.

The V gene is TRBV7-9, the J gene TRBJ2-7; tentative D call: TRBD1 (6 bases). The ends were cut back, 9 bases at V and 4 bases at J, with 19 bases in the middle. Per the germline V gene, CDR1 is SEHNR and CDR2 is FQNEAQ (reference sequence). CDR3 length equals 14 residues. CDR3 nucleotides: TGTGCCAGTTCCAAGACGGCAGGGGTGTACGAGCAGTACTTC. Translating it yields CASSKTAGVYEQYF.

This chain joins TRBV4-3 and TRBJ1-2, with 8 bases that match TRBD1. V was pared by 2 bases and J by 5 bases, with 7 bases of the junction left unmatched. The CDR3 spans 15 residues. Germline loops: CDR1 LGHNA, CDR2 YSLEER. CDR3 region: CASSQFQGAGYGYTF. The CDR3 DNA sequence: TGCGCCAGCAGCCAATTCCAGGGGGCAGGGTATGGCTACACCTTC.

As regards this clone: Its ends do not fully match the called genes, so a read error is possible. The V gene is TRBV24-1, the J gene TRBJ1-5, with TRBD1 as a possible D gene (6 bases). The CDR3 is 12 amino acids. Germline-derived CDR1 and CDR2 are KGHDR and SFDVKD. The CDR3 here is CATSDAQGKGVF. CDR3 DNA sequence: TGTGCCACCAGTGATGCACAGGGTAAAGGGGTTTTT.

This chain connects TRBV6-2 or TRBV6-3 to TRBJ2-1; D is unresolved. V was shortened by 2 bases and J by 4 bases, with 6 bases between the two germline ends. CDR1 and CDR2 from the germline V gene are MNHEY and SVGEGT. The CDR3 runs 13 residues. The CDR3 DNA reads as TGTGCCAGCAGTTACACGACATACAATGAGCAGTTCTTC. Protein: CASSYTTYNEQFF.

This chain joins TRBV5-8 and TRBJ1-2; 9 nucleotides line up with TRBD1. The CDR3 runs to 15 residues. J gave up 4 bases and V 4 bases, and 8 bases lay outside the gene matches. Looked up from germline, CDR1 is SGHTS and CDR2 is YDEGEE. CDR3 loop: CASSVQGARGYGYTF. CDR3 nucleotide sequence: TGTGCCAGCAGCGTACAGGGGGCGCGGGGCTATGGCTACACCTTC.

The chain couples TRBV19 to TRBJ2-1; TRBD1 aligns across 8 bases. The CDR3 totals 14 residues. The germline V gene has CDR1 LNHDA and CDR2 SQIVND (reference sequence). The trim removed 3 bases at V and 9 bases at J, leaving 7 bases unmatched. The CDR3 loop is CASSIGQGKAEQFF. For the CDR3, the DNA is TGTGCCAGTAGTATCGGACAGGGAAAGGCTGAGCAGTTCTTC.

The chain carries TRBV7-3 and TRBJ2-3; no clear D. The V gene lost 3 bases and the J gene lost 5 bases, with 9 bases spanning the gap. Germline V gene sequence: CDR1 SGHTA, CDR2 FQGTGA. CDR3 length: 13 residues. The CDR3 sequence is CASSFTELDTQYF. The CDR3 DNA sequence: TGTGCCAGCAGCTTCACTGAGTTAGATACGCAGTATTTT. The complete variable domain, with remaining parts taken from reference TRBV7-3 and TRBJ2-3, reads GAGVSQTPSNKVTEKGKYVELRCDPISGHTALYWYRQSLGQGPEFLIYFQGTGAADDSGLPNDRFFAVRPEGSVSTLKIQRTERGDSAVYLCASSFTELDTQYFGPGTRLTVL.

The chain employs TRBV30 and TRBJ2-2, with a weak D call TRBD1 (6 bases). With 3 bases removed from V and 2 bases from J, the gap between germline ends came to 16 bases. The CDR3 loop spans 16 amino acids. CDR1 and CDR2 (germline): GTSNPN, SVGIG (reference sequence). The CDR3 protein is CAWRGRGRGNTGELFF. CDR3 in DNA: TGTGCCTGGAGAGGTCGCGGCAGGGGAAACACCGGGGAGCTGTTTTTT.

This chain connects TRBV5-1 to TRBJ2-1, with D perhaps TRBD2 (5 bases). CDR3 length: 11 residues. Trimming removed 4 bases from V and 10 bases from J, with 9 bases in between. Germline assignment: CDR1 SGHRS and CDR2 YFSETQ. In DNA, the CDR3 is TGCGCCAGCAGCGTTCAGCGGGAGCAGTTCTTC. Translated: CASSVQREQFF.

Remarks on this clone: At one of its ends the junction is not consistent with the germline gene, which may arise from a read error. The chain couples TRBV6-2 or TRBV6-3 to TRBJ1-1; D not resolved. This CDR3 spans 13 amino acids. Per germline, CDR1 MNHEY and CDR2 SVGEGT. The DNA for the CDR3 is TGTGCCAGCAGTTACGGGGTAAGGACTGAGGCTTTCTTT. Its protein product is CASSYGVRTEAFF.

The J gene is TRBJ1-4, the V gene TRBV28, with 7 positions matching TRBD1. J gave up 7 bases and V 6 bases, and 11 bases lay outside the gene matches. The CDR3 is 15 amino acids. In germline, CDR1 is MDHEN, CDR2 SYDVKM. The CDR3 DNA reads as TGTGCCAGCAGCCCGGATTGGGACAGCCCTGAAAAACTGTTTTTT. Amino acids: CASSPDWDSPEKLFF.